This T cell receptor beta chain was captured in a study of blood T cell repertoires in COVID-19. Study summary: The analysed material was cDNA or gDNA that came from T cells, B-cell-depleted T cells, or PBMCs.

As originally analysed: Amplified reference gene primers provided the basis for estimating nucleated cell counts. Data came from immunoSEQ multiplex PCR; TCRdb stores just in-frame clones and leaves some out. The DNA was the basis for D and trimming; V, J and clone size are from that table. The repertoire consists of about 220,000 clones, with approximately 84% occurring once and the leading ten covering around 3%. V was trimmed by 4 bases and J by 0 bases, leaving 14 bases between them. CDR1 SGDLS and CDR2 YYNGEE come from the germline V gene. The CDR3 loop spans 16 amino acids. The source of this sequence is a woman under 40 who had recovered from COVID-19. This chain connects TRBV9 to TRBJ2-4; a possible D gene is TRBD2 (6 bases). The sequenced material came from peripheral blood. The CDR3 sequence is CASSPELRGAKNIQYF. CDR3 DNA: TGTGCCAGCAGCCCCGAATTGCGGGGAGCCAAAAACATTCAGTACTTC.